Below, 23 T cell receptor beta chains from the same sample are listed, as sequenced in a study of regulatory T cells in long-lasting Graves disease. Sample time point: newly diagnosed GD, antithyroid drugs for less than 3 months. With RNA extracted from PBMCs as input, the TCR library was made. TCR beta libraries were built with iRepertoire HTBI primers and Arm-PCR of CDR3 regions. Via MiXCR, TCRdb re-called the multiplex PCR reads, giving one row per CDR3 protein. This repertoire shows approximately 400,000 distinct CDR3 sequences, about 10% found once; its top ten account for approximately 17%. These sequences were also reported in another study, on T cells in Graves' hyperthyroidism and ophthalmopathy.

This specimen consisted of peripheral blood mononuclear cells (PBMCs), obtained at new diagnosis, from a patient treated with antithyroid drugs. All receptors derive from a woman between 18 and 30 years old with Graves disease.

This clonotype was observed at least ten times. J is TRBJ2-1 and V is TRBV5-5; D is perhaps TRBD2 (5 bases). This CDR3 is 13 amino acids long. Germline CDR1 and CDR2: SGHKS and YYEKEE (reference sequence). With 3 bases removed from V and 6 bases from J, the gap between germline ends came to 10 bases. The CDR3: CASSSLGGNEQFF. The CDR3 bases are TGTGCCAGCAGCTCCCTCGGAGGCAATGAGCAGTTCTTC.

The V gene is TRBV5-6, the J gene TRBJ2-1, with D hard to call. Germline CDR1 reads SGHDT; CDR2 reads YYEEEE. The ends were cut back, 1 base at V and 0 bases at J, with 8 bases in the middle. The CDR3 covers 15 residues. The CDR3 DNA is TGTGCCAGCAGCTTGACCCCGAGCTCCTACAATGAGCAGTTCTTC. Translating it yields CASSLTPSSYNEQFF. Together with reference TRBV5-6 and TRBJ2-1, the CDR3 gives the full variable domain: DAGVTQSPTHLIKTRGQQVTLRCSPKSGHDTVSWYQQALGQGPQFIFQYYEEEERQRGNFPDRFSGHQFPNYSSELNVNALLLGDSALYLCASSLTPSSYNEQFFGPGTRLTVL.

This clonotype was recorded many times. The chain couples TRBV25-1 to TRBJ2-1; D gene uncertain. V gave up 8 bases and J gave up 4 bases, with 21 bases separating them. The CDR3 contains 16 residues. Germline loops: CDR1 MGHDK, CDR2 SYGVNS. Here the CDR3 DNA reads TGTGCCAGCTCCGCCCCTAGGATGGAAAAATACAATGAGCAGTTCTTC. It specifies CASSAPRMEKYNEQFF.

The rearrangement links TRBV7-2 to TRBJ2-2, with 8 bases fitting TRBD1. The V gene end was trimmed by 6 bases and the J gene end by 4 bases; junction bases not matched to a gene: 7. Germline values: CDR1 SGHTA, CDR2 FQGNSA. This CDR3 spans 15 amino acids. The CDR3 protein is CASRAVGQGTGELFF. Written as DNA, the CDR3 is TGTGCCAGCAGAGCGGTCGGACAGGGCACCGGGGAGCTGTTTTTT.

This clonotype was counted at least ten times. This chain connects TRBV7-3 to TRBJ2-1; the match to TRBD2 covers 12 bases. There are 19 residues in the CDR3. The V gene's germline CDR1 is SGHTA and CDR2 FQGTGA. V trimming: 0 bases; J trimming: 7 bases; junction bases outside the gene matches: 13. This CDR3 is CASSLTLGLAGGTKNEQFF. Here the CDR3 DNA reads TGTGCCAGCAGCTTAACCCTCGGCCTAGCGGGAGGGACCAAAAATGAGCAGTTCTTC.

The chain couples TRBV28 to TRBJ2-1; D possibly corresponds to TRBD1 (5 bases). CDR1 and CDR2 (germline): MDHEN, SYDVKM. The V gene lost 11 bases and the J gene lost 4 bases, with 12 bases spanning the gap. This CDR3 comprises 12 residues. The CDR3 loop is CAVQYRYNEQFF. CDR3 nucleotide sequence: TGTGCCGTCCAGTACAGGTACAATGAGCAGTTCTTC.

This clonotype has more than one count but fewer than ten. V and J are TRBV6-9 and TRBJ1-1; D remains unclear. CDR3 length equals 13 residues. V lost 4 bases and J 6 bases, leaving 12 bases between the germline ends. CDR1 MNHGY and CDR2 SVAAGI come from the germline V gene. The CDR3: CASSFPPMAEAFF. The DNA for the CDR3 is TGTGCCAGCAGTTTTCCTCCAATGGCTGAAGCTTTCTTT.

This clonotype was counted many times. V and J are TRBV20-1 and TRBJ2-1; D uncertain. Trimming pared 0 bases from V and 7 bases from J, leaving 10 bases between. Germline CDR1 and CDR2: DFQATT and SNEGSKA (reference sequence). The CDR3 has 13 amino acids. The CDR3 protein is CSARERLWNEQFF. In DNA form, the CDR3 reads TGCAGTGCTAGAGAACGGTTGTGGAATGAGCAGTTCTTC.

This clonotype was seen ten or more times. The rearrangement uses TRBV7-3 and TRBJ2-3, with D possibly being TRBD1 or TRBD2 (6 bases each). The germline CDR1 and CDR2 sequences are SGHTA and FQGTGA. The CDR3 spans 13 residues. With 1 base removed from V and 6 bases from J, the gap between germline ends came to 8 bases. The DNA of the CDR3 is TGTGCCAGCAGCTTAATAGGGGGGGATACGCAGTATTTT. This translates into CASSLIGGDTQYF.

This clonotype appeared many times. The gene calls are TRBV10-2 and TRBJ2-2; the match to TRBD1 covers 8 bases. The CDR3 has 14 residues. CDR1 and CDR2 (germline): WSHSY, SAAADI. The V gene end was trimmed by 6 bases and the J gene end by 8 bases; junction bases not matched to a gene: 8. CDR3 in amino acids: CASRAGGALGELFF. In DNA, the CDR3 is TGCGCCAGCAGGGCAGGGGGCGCGTTGGGGGAGCTGTTTTTT.

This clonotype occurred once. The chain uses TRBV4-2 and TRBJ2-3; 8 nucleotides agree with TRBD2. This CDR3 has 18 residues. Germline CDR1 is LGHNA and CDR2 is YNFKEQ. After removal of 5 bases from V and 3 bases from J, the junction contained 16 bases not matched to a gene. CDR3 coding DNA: TGTGCCAGCAGCTATTTTTTGCTACGGACTAGCCTGACAGATACGCAGTATTTT. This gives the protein CASSYFLLRTSLTDTQYF.

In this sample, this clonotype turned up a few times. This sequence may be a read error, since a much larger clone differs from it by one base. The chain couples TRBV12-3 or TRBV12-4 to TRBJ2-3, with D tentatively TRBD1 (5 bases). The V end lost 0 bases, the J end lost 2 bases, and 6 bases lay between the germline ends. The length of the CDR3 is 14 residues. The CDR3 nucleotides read TGTGCCAGCAGTTTAGCGACAGTCACAGATACGCAGTATTTT. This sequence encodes CASSLATVTDTQYF.

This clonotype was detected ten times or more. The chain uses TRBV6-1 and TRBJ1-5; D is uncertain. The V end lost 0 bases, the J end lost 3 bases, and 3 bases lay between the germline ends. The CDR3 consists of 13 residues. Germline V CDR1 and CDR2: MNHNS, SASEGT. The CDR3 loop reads CASSEADNQPQHF. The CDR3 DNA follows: TGTGCCAGCAGTGAAGCTGACAATCAGCCCCAGCATTTT.

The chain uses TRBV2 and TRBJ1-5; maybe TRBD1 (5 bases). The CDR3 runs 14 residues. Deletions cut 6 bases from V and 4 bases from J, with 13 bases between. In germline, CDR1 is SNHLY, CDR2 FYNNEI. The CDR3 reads CASRLPGGNQPQHF. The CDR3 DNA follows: TGTGCCAGCAGGCTTCCGGGGGGAAATCAGCCCCAGCATTTT. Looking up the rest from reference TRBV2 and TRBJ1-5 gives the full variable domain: EPEVTQTPSHQVTQMGQEVILRCVPISNHLYFYWYRQILGQKVEFLVSFYNNEISEKSEIFDDQFSVERPDGSNFTLKIRSTKLEDSAMYFCASRLPGGNQPQHFGDGTRLSIL.

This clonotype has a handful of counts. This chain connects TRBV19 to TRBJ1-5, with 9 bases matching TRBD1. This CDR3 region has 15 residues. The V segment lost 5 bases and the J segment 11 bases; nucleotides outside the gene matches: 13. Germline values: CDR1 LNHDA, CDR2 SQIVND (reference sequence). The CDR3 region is CASSAGQGFIGAQHF. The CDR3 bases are TGTGCCAGTAGTGCGGGACAGGGATTCATCGGGGCCCAGCATTTT.

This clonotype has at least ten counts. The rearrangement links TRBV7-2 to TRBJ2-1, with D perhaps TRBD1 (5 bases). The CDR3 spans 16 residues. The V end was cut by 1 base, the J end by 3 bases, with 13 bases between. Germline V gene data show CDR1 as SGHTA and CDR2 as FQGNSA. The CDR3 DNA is TGTGCCAGCAGCTTAGTCAAGCTAGGGGTCTACAATGAGCAGTTCTTC. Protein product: CASSLVKLGVYNEQFF. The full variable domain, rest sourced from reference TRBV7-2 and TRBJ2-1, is GAGVSQSPSNKVTEKGKDVELRCDPISGHTALYWYRQSLGQGLEFLIYFQGNSAPDKSGLPSDRFSAERTGGSVSTLTIQRTQQEDSAVYLCASSLVKLGVYNEQFFGPGTRLTVL.

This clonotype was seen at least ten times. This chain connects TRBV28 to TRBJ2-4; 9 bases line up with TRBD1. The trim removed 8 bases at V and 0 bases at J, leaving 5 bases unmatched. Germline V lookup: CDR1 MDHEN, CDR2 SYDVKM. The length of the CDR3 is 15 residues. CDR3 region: CASRDRALAKNIQYF. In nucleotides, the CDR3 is TGTGCCAGCCGGGACAGGGCTTTAGCCAAAAACATTCAGTACTTC. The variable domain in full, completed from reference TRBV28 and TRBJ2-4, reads DVKVTQSSRYLVKRTGEKVFLECVQDMDHENMFWYRQDPGLGLRLIYFSYDVKMKEKGDIPEGYSVSREKKERFSLILESASTNQTSMYLCASRDRALAKNIQYFGAGTRLSVL.

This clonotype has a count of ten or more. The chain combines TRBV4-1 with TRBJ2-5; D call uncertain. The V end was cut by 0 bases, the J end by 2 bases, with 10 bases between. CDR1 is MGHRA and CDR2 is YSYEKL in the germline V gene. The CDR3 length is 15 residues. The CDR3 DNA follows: TGCGCCAGCAGCCAAGATCTTTTGGAGCAAGAGACCCAGTACTTC. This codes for CASSQDLLEQETQYF.

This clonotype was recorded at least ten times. This CDR3 is CASSLAAGNTEAFF. CDR3 DNA: TGTGCCAGCAGCTTAGCGGCAGGTAACACTGAAGCTTTCTTT. The V and J genes are TRBV11-2 and TRBJ1-1; D gene unclear. The CDR3 loop spans 14 amino acids. The germline V gene has CDR1 SGHAT and CDR2 FQNNGV. The V gene lost 1 base and the J gene lost 2 bases, with 8 bases spanning the gap.

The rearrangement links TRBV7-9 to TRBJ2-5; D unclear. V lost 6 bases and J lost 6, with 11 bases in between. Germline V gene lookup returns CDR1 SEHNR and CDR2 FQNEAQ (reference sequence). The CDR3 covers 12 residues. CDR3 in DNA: TGTGCCAGCAGTTCTGTAGAAAAGACCCAGTACTTC. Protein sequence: CASSSVEKTQYF.

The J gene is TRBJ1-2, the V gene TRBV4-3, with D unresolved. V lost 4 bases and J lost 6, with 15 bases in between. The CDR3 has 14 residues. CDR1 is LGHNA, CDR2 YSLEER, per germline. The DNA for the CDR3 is TGCGCCAGCAGCCCCGTTGGGTCGGTTGATGGCTACACCTTC. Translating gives CASSPVGSVDGYTF.

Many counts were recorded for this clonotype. CDR3 sequence: CASSLDRINTGELFF. CDR3 coding DNA: TGCGCCAGCAGTCTGGACAGGATAAACACCGGGGAGCTGTTTTTT. The gene calls are TRBV10-1 and TRBJ2-2; 7 positions match TRBD1. The CDR3 extends over 15 amino acids. V was clipped by 5 bases and J by 2 bases; unmatched bases: 5. The germline gives CDR1 WNHNN, CDR2 SYGVQD (reference sequence).

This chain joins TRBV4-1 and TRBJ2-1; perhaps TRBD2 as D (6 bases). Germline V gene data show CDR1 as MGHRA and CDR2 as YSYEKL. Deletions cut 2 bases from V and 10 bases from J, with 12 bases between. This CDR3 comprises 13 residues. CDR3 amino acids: CASSQTGLWEQFF. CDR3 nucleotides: TGCGCCAGCAGCCAAACGGGACTCTGGGAGCAGTTCTTC.